The 5 T cell receptor beta chains given below trace back to one sample, sequenced in a study of Tregs in tolerant kidney transplant recipients. Repertoires were generated with immunoSEQ multiplex PCR, while TCRdb's copy carries only in-frame clones and drops some. The table for this sample gives about 15,000 clones. Mixed chimerism was transient after nonmyeloablative marrow transplants from related graft donors. This specimen consisted of CD4+ T cells from blood (PBMCs), obtained 12 months after the transplant. All receptors derive from a human patient who received a combined kidney and bone marrow transplant. Some T cells may possibly be graft donor cells.

A note on this clone: The sequence runs out 3 residues before the end of the CDR3; the remainder is reconstructed from the germline J gene. This chain joins TRBV18 and TRBJ2-1; 9 nucleotides agree with TRBD1. Germline CDR1 and CDR2: KGHSH and LQKENI. J was trimmed by 8 bases and V by 4 bases; bases with no gene match: 3. This CDR3 spans 13 amino acids. The sequenced part of the CDR3 DNA is TGTGCCAGCTCACTGGGACAGGGTGATGAG. This sequence encodes CASSLGQGDE. The full CDR3 reads CASSLGQGDEQFF.

CDR3 sequence reads: CASGAGQGYEQYF. The CDR3 bases that were read are TGTGCTAGCGGCGCGGGACAGGGCTACGAG. The chain is built from TRBV7-7 and TRBJ2-7, with 9 positions matching TRBD1. The CDR3 end is not reached by the read, which stops 3 residues before it; the germline J gene fills it in. In germline, CDR1 is SSHAT, CDR2 FNYEAQ (reference sequence). This CDR3 spans 13 amino acids.

Its frequency marks this clone as medium-sized. The CDR3 is cut off 3 residues early in the read; its end comes from the germline J gene. The chain links TRBV10-3 to TRBJ2-7; D not resolved. Germline V CDR1 and CDR2: ENHRY, SYGVKD. The V and J ends lost 0 bases and 6 bases respectively, with 12 bases between them. The CDR3 runs to 14 residues. Incomplete CDR3 DNA: TGTGCCATCAGTGAGTCGCAGAAAACAGTCGAG. This codes for CAISESQKTVE. The full-length CDR3 reads as CAISESQKTVEQYF.

A note on this clone: The read terminates 3 residues ahead of where the CDR3 ends, so the germline J gene completes it. The V gene is TRBV2, the J gene TRBJ2-5; 7 nucleotides match TRBD2. The CDR3 is 15 amino acids. V was pared by 1 base and J by 5 bases, with 7 bases of the junction left unmatched. CDR1 is SNHLY, CDR2 FYNNEI, per germline. CDR3 DNA (partial): TGTGCCAGCAGTGAAGGGGGCCTCGGGGGGGAGACC. Translating it yields CASSEGGLGGET. The complete CDR3 sequence is CASSEGGLGGETQYF.

The CDR3 reads CASNPAGETQYF. The CDR3 DNA, read in part, is TGTGCCAGCAACCCAGCGGGGGAGACG. This chain uses TRBV7-2 with TRBJ2-3, with TRBD2 identical over 8 bases. Coverage ceases 3 residues before the CDR3 finishes, and the germline J gene fills in the end. CDR3 length: 12 amino acids. CDR1 is SGHTA and CDR2 is FQGNSA in the germline V gene. Full variable domain (outside the CDR3, taken from reference TRBV7-2 and TRBJ2-3): GAGVSQSPSNKVTEKGKDVELRCDPISGHTALYWYRQSLGQGLEFLIYFQGNSAPDKSGLPSDRFSAERTGGSVSTLTIQRTQQEDSAVYLCASNPAGETQYFGPGTRLTVL.